Each of the 30 T cell receptor beta chains below was sequenced from the same sample in a study of type 1 regulatory T cells. Whole-study results and caveats: Compared with non-Tr1 cells, Tr1 cells showed a narrower TCR repertoire.

TCRdb used MiXCR to reprocess the reads, holding one entry per CDR3 protein. The sample has 70,000 or so distinct CDR3 sequences; around 21% are singletons. Their recognized antigens are unknown. Sample: cultured type 1 regulatory T (Tr1) cells, either the whole culture or a sorted fraction (not recorded which). The origin of the receptors is a human donor in good health.

The gene calls are TRBV24-1 and TRBJ2-3; 11 bases are a match to TRBD2. Trimming at V came to 4 bases and at J to 4 bases, leaving 3 bases not matched to a gene. Germline CDR1 reads KGHDR; CDR2 reads SFDVKD. CDR3 length: 15 amino acids. The CDR3 region is CATSEGTSGADTQYF. The DNA for the CDR3 is TGTGCCACCAGTGAAGGGACTAGCGGCGCAGATACGCAGTATTTT.

There are a few counts of this clonotype. The V and J genes are TRBV29-1 and TRBJ1-1; a weak D match, TRBD1 (5 bases). The CDR3 is 13 amino acids. V lost 7 bases to trimming and J lost 4 bases, with 16 bases between them. Germline V gene data show CDR1 as SQVTM and CDR2 as ANQGSEA. The CDR3 is CSASTAGGTEAFF. The DNA of the CDR3 is TGCAGCGCCTCGACAGCCGGGGGCACTGAAGCTTTCTTT. The whole variable domain, remainder taken from reference TRBV29-1 and TRBJ1-1, is SAVISQKPSRDICQRGTSLTIQCQVDSQVTMMFWYRQQPGQSLTLIATANQGSEATYESGFVIDKFPISRPNLTFSTLTVSNMSPEDSSIYLCSASTAGGTEAFFGQGTRLTVV.

With regard to this clonotype: The germline gene is not matched at one end of the junction; a read error may be the cause. V is TRBV7-2 and J is TRBJ2-5, with D perhaps matching TRBD2 (6 bases). In germline, CDR1 is SGHTA, CDR2 FQGNSA. There are 14 residues in the CDR3. The CDR3: CASSLISSGETRYF. For the CDR3, the DNA is TGTGCCAGCAGCTTAATCAGTAGCGGAGAGACCCGGTACTTC.

This clonotype has a count of ten or more. The V call is TRBV20-1, the J call TRBJ2-7, with 11 positions matching TRBD2. There are 17 residues in the CDR3. Germline loops: CDR1 DFQATT, CDR2 SNEGSKA (reference sequence). J was trimmed by 6 bases and V by 0 bases; bases with no gene match: 13. For the CDR3, the DNA is TGCAGTGCTAGAGATTTACTAGCGGGAGTGGCGTTCGGCGAGCAGTACTTC. It encodes CSARDLLAGVAFGEQYF.

The table lists this clonotype with a few counts. This sequence joins TRBV20-1 and TRBJ1-3; D not certain. Per the germline V gene, CDR1 is DFQATT and CDR2 is SNEGSKA (reference sequence). The CDR3 covers 12 residues. V lost 3 bases to trimming and J lost 3 bases, with 6 bases between them. CDR3 nucleotide sequence: TGCAGTGCTAGTTCGGTTGGAAACACCATATATTTT. Its protein is CSASSVGNTIYF.

About this clonotype: A read error is possible here, since a much larger clone lies one base away. The chain links TRBV7-3 to TRBJ2-3; D uncertain. CDR3 length: 13 amino acids. The V gene's germline CDR1 is SGHTA and CDR2 FQGTGA. In DNA form, the CDR3 reads TGTGCCAACAGCTTCGCGGGCACAGATACGCAGTATTTT. Its protein product is CANSFAGTDTQYF.

The rearrangement uses TRBV7-9 and TRBJ2-7, with D unclear. This CDR3 contains 11 residues. Germline CDR1 and CDR2: SEHNR and FQNEAQ (reference sequence). The V and J ends lost 3 bases and 5 bases respectively, with 5 bases between them. The CDR3 DNA follows: TGTGCCAGCAGCTTCTCAGACGAGCAGTACTTC. This encodes CASSFSDEQYF.

This clonotype showed up many times. The chain is built from TRBV20-1 and TRBJ2-7, with D possibly matching TRBD1 (6 bases). V was cut by 0 bases and J by 5 bases, with 14 bases left in between. Germline V gene sequence: CDR1 DFQATT, CDR2 SNEGSKA (reference sequence). The CDR3 covers 14 residues. CDR3 sequence reads: CSARDPQGYDEQYF. CDR3 sequence (DNA): TGCAGTGCTAGAGATCCCCAGGGGTACGACGAGCAGTACTTC.

This clonotype was observed a few times. An end of the junction does not agree with germline; a read error may underlie this. The CDR3 DNA reads as TGCGCCAGCAGCTTGGGGGTACAGGGGAACTCCGGGGAGCTGTTTTTT. Protein: CASSLGVQGNSGELFF. The chain recombines TRBV5-1 with TRBJ2-2; 7 bases match TRBD1. Germline V gene data show CDR1 as SGHRS and CDR2 as YFSETQ. This CDR3 is built from 16 residues.

V gene TRBV6-1 combines with J gene TRBJ1-1; perhaps TRBD1 as D (6 bases). V lost 6 bases and J 4 bases, leaving 18 bases between the germline ends. This CDR3 contains 15 residues. CDR1 and CDR2 (germline): MNHNS, SASEGT. CDR3: CASSTGQAAGTEAFF. The CDR3 DNA sequence: TGTGCCAGCAGCACAGGGCAGGCGGCGGGCACTGAAGCTTTCTTT.

This sequence joins TRBV7-8 and TRBJ2-3; 8 positions match TRBD2. V shed 3 bases, J shed 2 bases, and the junction held 1 base outside the gene matches. The germline CDR1 and CDR2 sequences are SGHVS and FQNEAQ. CDR3 size: 14 residues. CDR3 amino acids: CASSFSGVTDTQYF. As DNA, the CDR3 is TGTGCCAGCAGCTTTAGCGGGGTCACAGATACGCAGTATTTT.

This clonotype appeared a single time. The chain employs TRBV20-1 and TRBJ2-1; 9 bases align to TRBD2. In germline, CDR1 is DFQATT, CDR2 SNEGSKA (reference sequence). V dropped 6 bases and J dropped 7; count of bases not matched to a gene: 7. This CDR3 has 13 amino acids. In DNA form, the CDR3 reads TGCAGTGCCCCGGGACTAGCATTTAATGAGCAGTTCTTC. Its protein is CSAPGLAFNEQFF.

There are many counts of this clonotype. The rearrangement joins TRBV12-3 or TRBV12-4 to TRBJ2-5; D is undetermined. V was cut by 1 base and J by 2 bases, with 5 bases left in between. The CDR3 consists of 13 residues. The DNA for the CDR3 is TGTGCCAGCAGTTTAGGGGCTCAAGAGACCCAGTACTTC. This codes for CASSLGAQETQYF.

This clonotype occurred once. The chain is built from TRBV6-5 and TRBJ2-2; 7 nucleotides align to TRBD1. The V and J ends lost 6 bases and 2 bases, in that order; junction bases with no gene match: 6. CDR3 size: 15 residues. Germline V gives CDR1 MNHEY, CDR2 SVGAGI. CDR3 residues: CASRTHRGNTGELFF. The CDR3 nucleotides are TGTGCCAGCAGGACTCACAGGGGAAACACCGGGGAGCTGTTTTTT.

This clonotype was found a few times. The genes are TRBV6-7 and TRBJ2-1; 9 bases fit TRBD1. TRBV6-7 is classed as an ORF, of uncertain function. The CDR3 is made up of 17 amino acids. V dropped 2 bases and J dropped 8; count of bases not matched to a gene: 13. CDR3: CASSYVKVRDREHEQFF. CDR3 nucleotides: TGTGCCAGCAGTTACGTTAAAGTCCGGGACAGGGAGCATGAGCAGTTCTTC.

Note on this clonotype: Since no conserved phenylalanine or tryptophan closes the CDR3, a read error is the likely cause. The rearrangement links TRBV12-3 or TRBV12-4 to TRBJ2-1; D is unclear. Trimming took 3 bases from V and 10 from J, leaving 10 bases between them. The CDR3 spans 12 residues. The CDR3 sequence: CASSLVLGEQFL. CDR3 DNA: TGTGCCAGCAGTTTGGTATTGGGCGAGCAGTTCCTC.

The genes are TRBV25-1 and TRBJ2-1, with TRBD2 as a possible D gene (7 bases). The CDR3 is made up of 13 amino acids. Trimming removed 8 bases at V and 6 bases at J, with 14 bases between. Germline V gene lookup returns CDR1 MGHDK and CDR2 SYGVNS. CDR3 residues: CASGGAVGNEQFF. For the CDR3, the DNA is TGTGCCAGCGGGGGGGCAGTCGGCAATGAGCAGTTCTTC.

The rearrangement uses TRBV18 and TRBJ1-1; no firm D call. CDR1 KGHSH and CDR2 LQKENI come from the germline V gene. Trimming removed 1 base from V and 11 bases from J, with 20 bases in between. CDR3 length equals 15 residues. The DNA for the CDR3 is TGTGCCAGCTCACCACGGGTGGAGGCCGTCGAGCATGCTTTCTTT. Amino acids: CASSPRVEAVEHAFF.

V and J are TRBV2 and TRBJ1-5; no definite D call. Germline values: CDR1 SNHLY, CDR2 FYNNEI. CDR3 length: 14 amino acids. V was shortened by 5 bases and J by 4 bases, with 12 bases between the two germline ends. The CDR3: CASSSQSGNQPQHF. CDR3 DNA: TGTGCCAGCAGTTCTCAGTCGGGGAATCAGCCCCAGCATTTT.

The chain uses TRBV7-2 and TRBJ2-7; D remains unclear. The CDR3 covers 14 residues. The V end lost 1 base, the J end lost 3 bases, and 10 bases lay between the germline ends. Germline V gene sequence: CDR1 SGHTA, CDR2 FQGNSA. The CDR3: CASSLGRINYEQYF. Here the CDR3 DNA reads TGTGCCAGCAGCTTAGGCAGGATCAACTACGAGCAGTACTTC.

The V call is TRBV20-1, the J call TRBJ1-1; D not certain. Trimming shortened V by 3 bases and J by 6 bases, and 11 bases separated the two germline ends. Germline lookup yields CDR1 DFQATT and CDR2 SNEGSKA (reference sequence). This CDR3 has 12 residues. CDR3 bases: TGCAGTGCTAGTAAGGGTACGGCTGAAGCTTTCTTT. Its translation: CSASKGTAEAFF.

This rearrangement joins TRBV18 to TRBJ1-1; the D gene is possibly TRBD1 (5 bases). Germline loops: CDR1 KGHSH, CDR2 LQKENI. The ends were cut back, 3 bases at V and 4 bases at J, with 18 bases in the middle. This CDR3 is built from 16 residues. The CDR3 DNA reads as TGTGCCAGCTCACCCGATGACGGGACTTGGGGCACTGAAGCTTTCTTT. Translating it yields CASSPDDGTWGTEAFF.

This clonotype was recorded many times. The chain is built from TRBV7-2 and TRBJ2-5; the D gene is possibly TRBD1 (6 bases). The CDR3 runs to 15 residues. V lost 1 base to trimming and J lost 5 bases, with 14 bases between them. The germline V gene encodes CDR1 SGHTA and CDR2 FQGNSA. The CDR3 here is CASSLDARGWETQYF. The CDR3 region has the DNA TGTGCCAGCAGCTTAGATGCCAGGGGATGGGAGACCCAGTACTTC.

The rearrangement uses TRBV5-1 and TRBJ2-1; 9 nucleotides match TRBD1. CDR1 and CDR2 (germline): SGHRS, YFSETQ. This CDR3 has 13 residues. V lost 4 bases to trimming and J lost 6 bases; unmatched junction nucleotides: 2. CDR3 sequence (DNA): TGCGCCAGCAGCCCGACAGGGGGCAATGAGCAGTTCTTC. Amino acid sequence: CASSPTGGNEQFF.

This clonotype was seen once. CDR3 amino acids: CASSTRDYGSLQYF. The DNA of the CDR3 is TGTGCCAGTAGTACGCGGGACTATGGATCTTTGCAGTATTTT. The gene calls are TRBV19 and TRBJ2-3; TRBD2 matches at 7 bases. CDR1 and CDR2 from the germline V gene are LNHDA and SQIVND (reference sequence). CDR3 size: 14 residues. J was trimmed by 11 bases and V by 4 bases; bases with no gene match: 12.

This clonotype was counted only a few times. CDR3 DNA: TGTGCCATCAGTGAGTCAACTAGCAGTAACTCCGAGCAGTACTTC. As protein: CAISESTSSNSEQYF. V is TRBV10-3 and J is TRBJ2-7; TRBD2 is a possible D gene (6 bases). Trimming left V 0 bases short and J 6 bases short, with 15 bases between. CDR3 length: 15 amino acids. CDR1 ENHRY and CDR2 SYGVKD come from the germline V gene.

The gene calls are TRBV29-1 and TRBJ2-3; D possibly corresponds to TRBD2 (5 bases). The CDR3 length is 12 residues. Germline CDR1 SQVTM, CDR2 ANQGSEA. Trimming cost V 6 bases and J 2 bases, with 9 bases left between them. The CDR3 here is CSVERATDTQYF. The DNA of the CDR3 is TGCAGCGTCGAGAGGGCCACAGATACGCAGTATTTT.

The chain joins TRBV11-2 to TRBJ2-7, with a possible D match to TRBD2 (6 bases). The CDR3 is 13 amino acids. The ends were cut back, 5 bases at V and 2 bases at J, with 10 bases in the middle. Germline V gene lookup returns CDR1 SGHAT and CDR2 FQNNGV. The CDR3 nucleotides read TGTGCCAGCAGCCCAAGACTAGCCTACGAGCAGTACTTC. Encoded protein: CASSPRLAYEQYF.

This clonotype was found a few times. The rearrangement uses TRBV30 and TRBJ2-1; D may be TRBD1 or TRBD2 (5 bases each). The CDR3 has 13 residues. Trimming removed 1 base at V and 16 bases at J, with 20 bases between. Germline loops: CDR1 GTSNPN, CDR2 SVGIG (reference sequence). The CDR3 reads CAWSDHPGLRGFF. DNA for the CDR3: TGTGCCTGGAGTGACCATCCGGGGCTGCGAGGATTCTTC.

The rearrangement joins TRBV5-6 to TRBJ1-1; no firm D call. The CDR3 runs to 12 residues. V dropped 3 bases and J dropped 1 base, with 4 bases sitting between them. Per germline, CDR1 SGHDT and CDR2 YYEEEE. CDR3 in amino acids: CASSYSNTEAFF. CDR3 sequence (DNA): TGTGCCAGCAGCTATTCGAACACTGAAGCTTTCTTT.